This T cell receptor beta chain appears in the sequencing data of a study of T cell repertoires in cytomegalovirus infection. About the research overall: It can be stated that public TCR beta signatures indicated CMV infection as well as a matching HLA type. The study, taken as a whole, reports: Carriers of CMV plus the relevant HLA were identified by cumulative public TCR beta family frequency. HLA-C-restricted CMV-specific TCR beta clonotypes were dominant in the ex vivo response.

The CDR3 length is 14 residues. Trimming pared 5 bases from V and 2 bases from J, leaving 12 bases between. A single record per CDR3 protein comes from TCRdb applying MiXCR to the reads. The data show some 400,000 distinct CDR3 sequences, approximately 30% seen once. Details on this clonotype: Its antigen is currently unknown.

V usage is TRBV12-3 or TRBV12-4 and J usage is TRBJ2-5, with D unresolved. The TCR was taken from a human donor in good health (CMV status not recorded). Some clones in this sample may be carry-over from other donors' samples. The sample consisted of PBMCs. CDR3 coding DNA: TGTGCCAGCAGTCGCCCGGCACCTCAAGAGACCCAGTACTTC. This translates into CASSRPAPQETQYF.